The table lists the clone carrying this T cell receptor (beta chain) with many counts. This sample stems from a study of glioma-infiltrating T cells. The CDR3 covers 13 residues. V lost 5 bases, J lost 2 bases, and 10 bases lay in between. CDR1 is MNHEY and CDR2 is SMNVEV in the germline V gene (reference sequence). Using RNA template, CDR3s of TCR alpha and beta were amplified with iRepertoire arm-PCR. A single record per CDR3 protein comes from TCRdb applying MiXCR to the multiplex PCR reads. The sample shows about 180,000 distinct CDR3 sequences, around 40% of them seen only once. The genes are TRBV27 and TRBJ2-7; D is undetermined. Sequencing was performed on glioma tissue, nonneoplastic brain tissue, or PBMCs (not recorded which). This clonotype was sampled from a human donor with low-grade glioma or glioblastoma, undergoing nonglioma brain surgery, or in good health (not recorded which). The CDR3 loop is CASSPTATYEQYF. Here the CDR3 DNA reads TGTGCCAGCAGTCCGACGGCAACCTACGAGCAGTACTTC.